This T cell receptor beta chain appears in the sequencing data of a study of CXCR3-negative and CXCR3-positive naive CD8 T cells. Whole-study findings and limits: Relative to CXCR3-negative naive cells, CXCR3-positive naive cells had more hydrophobic TRB CDR3s. With respect to TRBV-TRBJ usage, naive CXCR3-negative and CXCR3-positive cells were similar; memory differed.

UMI labels and 5' RACE were used to prepare the TRB cDNA libraries. Following a re-call of the 5' RACE reads, TCRdb has one entry per CDR3 protein and lacks DNA. In total, the table holds some 120,000 distinct CDR3 sequences. Worth noting for this clonotype: Its antigen remains unknown.

CDR3 length equals 13 residues. Germline CDR1 is SQVTM and CDR2 is ANQGSEA. The TCR was taken from a human donor in good health. Some clones in this sample may be carry-over from other donors' samples. Input material: naive CXCR3+ CD8+ T cells from blood. The subset is: CD45RO-CCR7+CD27+CD95- naive CD8+ T cells expressing CXCR3 (TNR3+). The chain carries TRBV29-1 and TRBJ2-1; the TCRdb call, TRBD1, lacks DNA for checking. CDR3 sequence reads: CSVPRGARNEQFF.